The entry that follows covers one TCR beta chain sequence. TCR cDNA molecules each had a unique molecular identifier. TCRdb redid the calling of the 5' RACE reads with MiXCR, one entry per CDR3 protein. The sample has some 120,000 distinct CDR3 sequences, more than 9% seen once; the top ten hold around 16%. Indicated time point: blood at routine non-recurrence follow-up after resection. TCRs were sequenced from unsorted whole RNA of tumor, nontumor lung or PBMC. The record originates from a study of spatial heterogeneity in lung cancer. Whole-study context: Around two years after resection was the median timing of the follow-up PBMC samples, which were sequenced when available.

The receptor comes from a male donor with early-stage non-small cell lung cancer. The sequences come from PBMCs, collected at follow-up.

This chain's CDR3 is CASSLPTGLTEAFF. In DNA, the CDR3 is TGTGCCAGCAGTCTACCGACAGGGCTCACTGAAGCTTTCTTT. The chain combines TRBV28 with TRBJ1-1; TRBD1 agrees at 7 bases. Germline lookup yields CDR1 MDHEN and CDR2 SYDVKM. This CDR3 is built from 14 residues. The J segment lost 4 bases and the V segment lost 5 bases, leaving 7 bases of the junction unmatched.